This T cell receptor (beta chain) was found in a study of patients and donors after allogeneic stem cell transplantation. TCRdb processed the RT-PCR reads anew with MiXCR; each CDR3 protein has one entry. The table has a few hundred thousand distinct CDR3 sequences, roughly 14% seen once. The V gene's germline CDR1 is KGHDR and CDR2 SFDVKD. V gave up 5 bases and J gave up 5 bases; unmatched junction bases: 10. This CDR3 comprises 15 residues. The V call is TRBV24-1, the J call TRBJ2-5, with 7 positions matching TRBD1. This receptor was obtained from a human donor who was either an allogeneic HSCT recipient or a stem cell or donor lymphocyte infusion donor (not recorded which). It is not recorded whose cells these are; they may come from a transplant donor. The specimen sequenced was blood, either unsorted or a sorted T cell fraction (not recorded which). Here the CDR3 DNA reads TGTGCCACCAGTGGCACGGGACAGATCGGGGAGACCCAGTACTTC. This translates into CATSGTGQIGETQYF.